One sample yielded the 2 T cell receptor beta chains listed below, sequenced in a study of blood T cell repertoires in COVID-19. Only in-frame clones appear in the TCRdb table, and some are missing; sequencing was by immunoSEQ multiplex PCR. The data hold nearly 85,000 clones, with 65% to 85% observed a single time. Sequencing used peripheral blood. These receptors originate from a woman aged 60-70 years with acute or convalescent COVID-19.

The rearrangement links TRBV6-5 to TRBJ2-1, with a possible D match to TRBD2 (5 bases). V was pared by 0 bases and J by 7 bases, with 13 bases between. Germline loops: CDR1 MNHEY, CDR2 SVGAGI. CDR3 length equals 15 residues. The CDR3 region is CASSYSPSRSNEQFF. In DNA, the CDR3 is TGTGCCAGCAGTTACTCGCCTAGCAGATCGAATGAGCAGTTCTTC.

Here the CDR3 reads CASSLVAATYEQYF. The CDR3 nucleotides are TGCGCCAGCAGCTTGGTGGCAGCGACCTACGAGCAGTACTTC. The rearrangement uses TRBV5-1 and TRBJ2-7; D unresolved. The CDR3 has 14 amino acids. Germline V gene lookup returns CDR1 SGHRS and CDR2 YFSETQ. Trimming shortened V by 0 bases and J by 2 bases, and 9 bases separated the two germline ends.